These 9 T cell receptor beta chains were sequenced from one sample in a study of blood T cell repertoires in COVID-19. The protocol was immunoSEQ multiplex PCR, while the TCRdb copy is restricted to in-frame clones and leaves out a portion. The sample records approximately 100,000 clones, about 80% being singletons. The sequenced sample was peripheral blood. The receptors were gathered from a man between 65 and 80 years old with active or convalescent COVID-19.

The chain couples TRBV30 to TRBJ2-1; 13 bases line up with TRBD2. The CDR3 spans 15 residues. Germline V gives CDR1 GTSNPN, CDR2 SVGIG (reference sequence). V was clipped by 1 base and J by 9 bases; unmatched bases: 6. The CDR3 here is CAWSGGTSGKREQFF. The CDR3 DNA sequence: TGTGCCTGGAGTGGGGGGACTAGCGGGAAACGTGAGCAGTTCTTC.

V and J are TRBV27 and TRBJ1-1, with TRBD1 matching 9 bases. Germline loops: CDR1 MNHEY, CDR2 SMNVEV (reference sequence). Trimming took 3 bases from V and 8 from J; bases not matched to a gene: 1. The CDR3 is 12 amino acids. CDR3 bases: TGTGCCAGCAGTTTCGGACAGGGGGAAGCTTTCTTT. The encoded protein is CASSFGQGEAFF.

The V gene is TRBV18, the J gene TRBJ2-3; 8 bases map to TRBD2. After removal of 5 bases from V and 6 bases from J, the junction contained 7 bases not matched to a gene. The CDR3 runs to 14 residues. CDR1 and CDR2 from the germline V gene are KGHSH and LQKENI. The CDR3 is CASSSLAGLDTQYF. The CDR3 DNA sequence: TGTGCCAGCTCATCGCTAGCGGGTTTGGATACGCAGTATTTT. Full variable domain (remainder filled in from reference TRBV18 and TRBJ2-3): NAGVMQNPRHLVRRRGQEARLRCSPMKGHSHVYWYRQLPEEGLKFMVYLQKENIIDESGMPKERFSAEFPKEGPSILRIQQVVRGDSAAYFCASSSLAGLDTQYFGPGTRLTVL.

The rearrangement links TRBV19 to TRBJ1-6, with 7 positions matching TRBD1. The CDR3 runs 15 residues. The germline gives CDR1 LNHDA, CDR2 SQIVND (reference sequence). J lost 6 bases, V lost 4 bases, and 6 bases had no gene match. CDR3 in DNA: TGTGCCAGTAGTACCGTCGGGACAGCTAATTCACCCCTCCACTTT. The encoded protein is CASSTVGTANSPLHF.

The chain is built from TRBV6-2 or TRBV6-3 and TRBJ2-3, with D maybe TRBD2 (6 bases). V shed 2 bases and J shed 2 bases, with 17 bases lying between them. Germline V gene lookup returns CDR1 MNHEY and CDR2 SVGEGT. The CDR3 is 17 amino acids. In DNA form, the CDR3 reads TGTGCCAGCAGTTACAACCCCCAGGACTATGCCACAGATACGCAGTATTTT. Its protein is CASSYNPQDYATDTQYF.

The genes are TRBV29-1 and TRBJ2-3, with 12 bases fitting TRBD2. Per the germline V gene, CDR1 is SQVTM and CDR2 is ANQGSEA. The CDR3 has 13 residues. The junction had 3 bases not matched to a gene; V was cut back by 5 bases and J by 6 bases. CDR3 nucleotide sequence: TGCAGCGTTAGAGGGACTAGCGGGGATACGCAGTATTTT. It encodes CSVRGTSGDTQYF.

The J gene is TRBJ2-3, the V gene TRBV11-3, with D possibly being TRBD1 (5 bases). V was trimmed by 4 bases and J by 2 bases, leaving 7 bases between them. The CDR3 contains 13 residues. Germline CDR1 SGHNT, CDR2 YENEEA. In nucleotides, the CDR3 is TGTGCCAGCAGCTCAGGGCCCACAGATACGCAGTATTTT. Translation: CASSSGPTDTQYF.

This chain connects TRBV14 to TRBJ2-3; TRBD2 aligns across 8 bases. Germline V lookup: CDR1 SGHDN, CDR2 FVKESK. Trimming removed 0 bases from V and 6 bases from J; junction bases left unmatched: 2. The CDR3 loop spans 14 amino acids. Here the CDR3 DNA reads TGTGCCAGCAGCCAAGATGCTAGCGGGGATACGCAGTATTTT. Protein sequence: CASSQDASGDTQYF.

This clone has a single count. The V and J genes are TRBV29-1 and TRBJ2-7, with unresolved D. V lost 5 bases and J 1 base, leaving 12 bases between the germline ends. The length of the CDR3 is 13 residues. Germline V gene lookup returns CDR1 SQVTM and CDR2 ANQGSEA. CDR3: CSVTSFPSYEQYF. CDR3 nucleotide sequence: TGCAGCGTTACTTCCTTTCCTTCCTACGAGCAGTACTTC.